The next 16 T cell receptor beta chains were all read from a single sample in a study of T-cell reconstitution after alpha-beta-depleted transplantation in children listed by TCRdb under 2016. Libraries came from PCR. The instrument was an Illumina HiSeq 2500. Molecular barcoding was employed in the preparation of TCR libraries, with unique molecular identifiers being used to normalize TCRbeta repertoire quantification. Starting from the raw public reads, TCRdb applied fastp trimming at Q25, assembled clones with MiXCR and retained in-frame beta chains. Each entry merges the rows of one CDR3 protein and shows their most common DNA and genes. The sample contains 280,000 or so distinct CDR3 sequences, 11% of them found a single time. The ten biggest clones cover 23% of the sample. What this sample's treatment or condition label stands for: allogeneic hematopoietic cell transplantation with graft depleted of TCRalphabeta T cells and CD19 B cells.

Here the sequenced sample was peripheral blood, taken 180 days after TCRalphabeta/CD19-depleted stem cell transplant. The receptors derive from a male patient between 2 and 9 years old who had a stem cell transplant for chronic granulomatous disease, so the T cells may come from the graft donor.

This chain links TRBV3-1 with TRBJ1-2; the D is unclear. The length of the CDR3 is 14 residues. V was cut by 2 bases and J by 0 bases, with 7 bases left in between. The germline gives CDR1 LGHDT, CDR2 YNNKEL (reference sequence). Written as DNA, the CDR3 is TGTGCCAGCAGCCAATTTGGGCCTAACTATGGCTACACCTTC. It specifies CASSQFGPNYGYTF.

This clonotype has ten or more counts. The chain joins TRBV7-6 to TRBJ2-7; D gene uncertain. The CDR3 extends over 16 amino acids. Germline-derived CDR1 and CDR2 are SGHVS and FNYEAQ. Deletions cut 4 bases from V and 3 bases from J, with 19 bases between. The CDR3 region has the DNA TGTGCCAGCAGCTCATTTAACCAAGGGTCTCTCTACGAGCAGTACTTC. Translation gives CASSSFNQGSLYEQYF.

A remark on this clonotype: Given a much more abundant clone one base away, this may be a read error. The V and J genes are TRBV7-8 and TRBJ2-2; TRBD1 agrees at 9 bases. Germline V lookup: CDR1 SGHVS, CDR2 FQNEAQ. This CDR3 region has 16 residues. The CDR3 is CASSLWTGVDSGEQFF. DNA for the CDR3: TGTGCCAGCAGCTTATGGACAGGGGTGGATTCCGGGGAGCAGTTTTTT.

Ten or more counts support this clonotype. This chain connects TRBV4-2 to TRBJ1-5, with D possibly matching TRBD1 (5 bases). The CDR3 loop spans 15 amino acids. In germline, CDR1 is LGHNA, CDR2 YNFKEQ. Trimming cost V 5 bases and J 0 bases, with 11 bases left between them. The CDR3 is CASSGDGYSNQPQHF. DNA for the CDR3: TGTGCCAGCAGCGGGGACGGATATAGCAATCAGCCCCAGCATTTT.

Many counts were recorded for this clonotype. This chain uses TRBV7-8 with TRBJ2-6, with no clear D. Trimming removed 3 bases from V and 0 bases from J, with 3 bases in between. Germline V gives CDR1 SGHVS, CDR2 FQNEAQ. The CDR3 covers 14 residues. The DNA for the CDR3 is TGTGCCAGCAGCTTCTTCTCTGGGGCCAACGTCCTGACTTTC. Its protein product is CASSFFSGANVLTF.

This clonotype has a count of ten or more. The chain links TRBV2 to TRBJ2-1; 7 bases line up with TRBD2. After removal of 6 bases from V and 0 bases from J, the junction contained 8 bases not matched to a gene. The CDR3 sequence is 16 residues long. Germline loops: CDR1 SNHLY, CDR2 FYNNEI. CDR3 DNA: TGTGCCAGCAGGGGCGGGAGCGCAGGCTCCTACAATGAGCAGTTCTTC. Protein sequence: CASRGGSAGSYNEQFF.

This clonotype was counted ten times or more. The chain has TRBV10-3 and TRBJ2-1; D possibly matches TRBD1 or TRBD2 (5 bases each). Trimming removed 10 bases at V and 6 bases at J, with 13 bases between. The CDR3 is 12 amino acids. Germline CDR1 is ENHRY and CDR2 is SYGVKD. The CDR3 loop is CATGQGGNEQFF. In DNA form, the CDR3 reads TGTGCCACGGGGCAAGGCGGCAATGAGCAGTTCTTC.

This clonotype has at least ten counts. The gene calls are TRBV4-2 and TRBJ1-4; the D gene is possibly TRBD1 (5 bases). Trimming took off 2 bases at V and 5 bases at J, with 6 bases between the two ends. Per the germline V gene, CDR1 is LGHNA and CDR2 is YNFKEQ. The length of the CDR3 is 13 residues. The CDR3 is CASSQQGNEKLFF. CDR3 sequence (DNA): TGTGCCAGCAGCCAACAGGGAAATGAAAAACTGTTTTTT.

This clonotype was recorded many times. This sequence joins TRBV6-5 and TRBJ2-3, with D perhaps TRBD2 (5 bases). Trimming removed 2 bases from V and 4 bases from J, with 10 bases in between. The CDR3 loop spans 14 amino acids. Germline V gene lookup returns CDR1 MNHEY and CDR2 SVGAGI. Here the CDR3 reads CASSYGGPADTQYF. As DNA, the CDR3 is TGTGCCAGCAGTTACGGCGGGCCCGCAGATACGCAGTATTTT.

As concerns this clonotype: A read error is possible here, since a much larger clone lies one base away. V is TRBV10-2 and J is TRBJ1-4, with 8 nucleotides matching TRBD1. The CDR3 is 13 amino acids. CDR1 WSHSY and CDR2 SAAADI come from the germline V gene. The CDR3 loop is CVSTDRGREKLFF. The CDR3 nucleotides are TGCGTCAGCACAGACAGGGGTAGGGAAAAACTGTTTTTT.

This clonotype was recorded a few times. This rearrangement joins TRBV12-3 or TRBV12-4 to TRBJ2-7; D may be TRBD1 or TRBD2 (5 bases each). The CDR3 loop spans 16 amino acids. The V and J ends lost 1 base and 2 bases respectively, with 15 bases between them. The CDR3 nucleotides are TGTGCCAGCAGTTTAGAGGGCCGGGGACGCCCCTACGAGCAGTACTTC. Protein: CASSLEGRGRPYEQYF.

This clonotype was observed many times. The V and J genes are TRBV5-6 and TRBJ2-7; D remains ambiguous. The ends were cut back, 0 bases at V and 6 bases at J, with 4 bases in the middle. This CDR3 has 11 residues. Germline V gene sequence: CDR1 SGHDT, CDR2 YYEEEE. CDR3 sequence: CASSLGPEQYF. CDR3 coding DNA: TGTGCCAGCAGCTTGGGGCCCGAGCAGTACTTC.

This clonotype was seen many times. The gene calls are TRBV7-3 and TRBJ2-1; D is unclear. The CDR3 extends over 11 amino acids. V shed 4 bases and J shed 10 bases, with 8 bases lying between them. Looked up from germline, CDR1 is SGHTA and CDR2 is FQGTGA. In DNA, the CDR3 is TGTGCCAGCAGCTCCGGCGGAGAGCAGTTCTTC. It specifies CASSSGGEQFF.

The sample holds many counts of this clonotype. This chain uses TRBV20-1 with TRBJ1-1; perhaps TRBD1 as D (6 bases). CDR1 and CDR2 from the germline V gene are DFQATT and SNEGSKA (reference sequence). This CDR3 spans 13 amino acids. Deletions cut 6 bases from V and 3 bases from J, with 14 bases between. The CDR3 DNA is TGCAGTGCAAGGGGGTGGAGGGACACTGAAGCTTTCTTT. Translating gives CSARGWRDTEAFF.

This clonotype was recorded only once. This may arise from a read error, as a much more abundant clone is one base away. The chain couples TRBV7-2 to TRBJ2-4; no definite D call. V dropped 4 bases and J dropped 9 bases, with 19 bases sitting between them. The CDR3 contains 15 residues. In germline, CDR1 is SGHTA, CDR2 FQGNSA. CDR3 DNA: TGTGCCAGCAGCTGGGATTCCGCGGAGAAAGTCATTCAGTACTTC. Amino acids: CASSWDSAEKVIQYF.

The sample holds many counts of this clonotype. This rearrangement joins TRBV20-1 to TRBJ2-7; 7 bases agree with TRBD2. The trim removed 2 bases at V and 1 base at J, leaving 5 bases unmatched. The CDR3 spans 14 residues. The germline V gene has CDR1 DFQATT and CDR2 SNEGSKA (reference sequence). CDR3 in DNA: TGCAGTGCTAGACGAGCGGGACGATCCTACGAGCAGTACTTC. Amino acid sequence: CSARRAGRSYEQYF.